One and the same sample provided the 29 T cell receptor beta chains below, sequenced in a study of blood T cell repertoires in COVID-19. Here immunoSEQ multiplex PCR was the method, and the copy in TCRdb shows in-frame clones only, minus some. Here the sample spans about 48,000 clones, 65% to 90% being singletons. The sample comprised peripheral blood. Receptor source: a woman of 80 years or more with COVID-19, enrolled during active disease.

The chain links TRBV30 to TRBJ1-2, with D possibly matching TRBD1 (5 bases). V shed 0 bases and J shed 2 bases, with 22 bases lying between them. The CDR3 loop spans 18 amino acids. The V gene's germline CDR1 is GTSNPN and CDR2 SVGIG (reference sequence). The CDR3 bases are TGTGCCTGGAGTGTCTCGAGATCCCACGGGGGAAGAAACTATGGCTACACCTTC. Its protein product is CAWSVSRSHGGRNYGYTF.

This clone was detected only a few times. This rearrangement joins TRBV7-9 to TRBJ1-4, with D perhaps matching TRBD1 (5 bases). Trimming removed 1 base from V and 7 bases from J, with 13 bases in between. CDR1 and CDR2 from the germline V gene are SEHNR and FQNEAQ (reference sequence). The CDR3 has 15 amino acids. In DNA, the CDR3 is TGTGCCAGCAGCTTAGAGGGCAGGGCAAGTGAAAAACTGTTTTTT. Translating it yields CASSLEGRASEKLFF.

The chain couples TRBV10-3 to TRBJ1-4, with TRBD1 matching 7 bases. Germline V gene lookup returns CDR1 ENHRY and CDR2 SYGVKD. The junction had 2 bases not matched to a gene; V was cut back by 0 bases and J by 4 bases. The CDR3 extends over 15 amino acids. The CDR3 DNA follows: TGTGCCATCAGTGAGTCCGGGACAGATAATGAAAAACTGTTTTTT. Translating it yields CAISESGTDNEKLFF.

The genes are TRBV5-1 and TRBJ2-3; TRBD1 agrees at 7 bases. The CDR3 has 17 residues. CDR1 and CDR2 from the germline V gene are SGHRS and YFSETQ. After removal of 3 bases from V and 1 base from J, the junction contained 11 bases not matched to a gene. CDR3 loop: CASSSIHTGTGTDTQYF. The DNA of the CDR3 is TGCGCCAGCAGCTCGATTCATACCGGGACAGGCACAGATACGCAGTATTTT.

The chain carries TRBV6-4 and TRBJ2-3, with 8 bases aligning to TRBD2. CDR3 length: 16 residues. Losses at the gene ends were 0 bases for V and 6 bases for J; bases not matched to a gene: 8. In germline, CDR1 is MRHNA, CDR2 SNTAGT. The DNA for the CDR3 is TGTGCCAGCAGTGACTCACCAGCGGGGGTTCGGGATACGCAGTATTTT. It encodes CASSDSPAGVRDTQYF.

The rearrangement joins TRBV28 to TRBJ2-7, with TRBD1 as a possible D gene (6 bases). CDR3 length equals 14 residues. CDR1 is MDHEN, CDR2 SYDVKM, per germline. The V end lost 11 bases, the J end lost 5 bases, and 22 bases lay between the germline ends. CDR3 in amino acids: CASSSGTTADEQYF. For the CDR3, the DNA is TGTGCCTCGTCGTCCGGGACAACTGCGGACGAGCAGTACTTC. Filled out from reference TRBV28 and TRBJ2-7, the complete variable domain reads DVKVTQSSRYLVKRTGEKVFLECVQDMDHENMFWYRQDPGLGLRLIYFSYDVKMKEKGDIPEGYSVSREKKERFSLILESASTNQTSMYLCASSSGTTADEQYFGPGTRLTVT.

In this sample, this clone turned up once. This rearrangement joins TRBV2 to TRBJ2-3; a weak D match, TRBD2 (6 bases). Germline V gene sequence: CDR1 SNHLY, CDR2 FYNNEI. The V end lost 5 bases, the J end lost 1 base, and 10 bases lay between the germline ends. CDR3 length equals 14 residues. In DNA, the CDR3 is TGTGCCAGCAGTCTCACGGGGGGCACAGATACGCAGTATTTT. Translated: CASSLTGGTDTQYF.

The chain is built from TRBV5-1 and TRBJ1-1; weak D call: TRBD1 (5 bases). Trimming pared 0 bases from V and 4 bases from J, leaving 16 bases between. This CDR3 comprises 16 residues. Germline lookup yields CDR1 SGHRS and CDR2 YFSETQ. CDR3 loop: CASSLGTLQWATEAFF. The CDR3 bases are TGCGCCAGCAGCTTGGGGACACTACAATGGGCCACTGAAGCTTTCTTT. The whole variable domain, filled in from reference TRBV5-1 and TRBJ1-1, reads KAGVTQTPRYLIKTRGQQVTLSCSPISGHRSVSWYQQTPGQGLQFLFEYFSETQRNKGNFPGRFSGRQFSNSRSEMNVSTLELGDSALYLCASSLGTLQWATEAFFGQGTRLTVV.

The chain employs TRBV6-5 and TRBJ1-4; D unclear. The CDR3 is 14 residues long. Trimming removed 2 bases at V and 4 bases at J, with 8 bases between. Germline lookup yields CDR1 MNHEY and CDR2 SVGAGI. CDR3 loop: CASSYGPINEKLFF. Here the CDR3 DNA reads TGTGCCAGCAGTTACGGGCCGATTAATGAAAAACTGTTTTTT.

CDR3 sequence (DNA): TGTGCCAGCAGACAGACAGCCTCCTATGGCTACACCTTC. It specifies CASRQTASYGYTF. The V and J genes are TRBV6-5 and TRBJ1-2; D may be TRBD1 (5 bases). CDR1 is MNHEY and CDR2 is SVGAGI in the germline V gene. Between the trimmed V and J ends, which lost 6 bases and 4 bases, there was a span of 12 bases. CDR3 length equals 13 residues.

The chain is built from TRBV6-5 and TRBJ1-2; 11 bases fit TRBD1. The germline gives CDR1 MNHEY, CDR2 SVGAGI. Trimming at V came to 2 bases and at J to 7 bases, leaving 9 bases not matched to a gene. This CDR3 comprises 16 residues. The CDR3 region is CASSYGSRTGGAGYTF. CDR3 bases: TGTGCCAGCAGTTACGGGTCAAGGACAGGGGGCGCTGGCTACACCTTC.

The chain employs TRBV6-5 and TRBJ2-1; the D gene is possibly TRBD2 (5 bases). V lost 6 bases and J lost 9, with 15 bases in between. There are 13 residues in the CDR3. The germline CDR1 and CDR2 sequences are MNHEY and SVGAGI. The CDR3 DNA follows: TGTGCCAGCAGAACCACTAGATCGAGTGAGCAGTTCTTC. This encodes CASRTTRSSEQFF.

This sequence joins TRBV5-1 and TRBJ1-2; TRBD1 might be the D (5 bases). Between the trimmed V and J ends, which lost 0 bases and 4 bases, there was a span of 16 bases. The CDR3 is 16 amino acids. Germline V gene data show CDR1 as SGHRS and CDR2 as YFSETQ. Here the CDR3 DNA reads TGCGCCAGCAGCTTGGCTGGAACAACAAGGGGCTATGGCTACACCTTC. Its translation: CASSLAGTTRGYGYTF.

The chain carries TRBV7-3 and TRBJ2-2, with a weak D call TRBD1 (6 bases). CDR1 is SGHTA and CDR2 is FQGTGA in the germline V gene. The CDR3 has 16 residues. V gave up 5 bases and J gave up 3 bases, with 16 bases separating them. CDR3: CASSPYHYRDTGELFF. CDR3 bases: TGTGCCAGCAGCCCGTACCACTACAGGGACACCGGGGAGCTGTTTTTT.

This sequence joins TRBV5-1 and TRBJ1-5; D is undetermined. The CDR3 is made up of 13 amino acids. Between the trimmed V and J ends, which lost 2 bases and 4 bases, there was a span of 7 bases. Germline CDR1 reads SGHRS; CDR2 reads YFSETQ. In DNA form, the CDR3 reads TGCGCCAGCAGCTTTATCCCTAATCAGCCCCAGCATTTT. It translates to CASSFIPNQPQHF.

This clone appeared once. The V and J genes are TRBV7-9 and TRBJ1-5; D not resolved. CDR1 and CDR2 from the germline V gene are SEHNR and FQNEAQ (reference sequence). The CDR3 runs 14 residues. V was clipped by 4 bases and J by 0 bases, with 7 bases between them. CDR3 amino acids: CASSSTDSNQPQHF. CDR3 in DNA: TGTGCCAGCAGCTCCACAGATAGCAATCAGCCCCAGCATTTT.

The gene calls are TRBV28 and TRBJ2-7, with 9 bases that match TRBD2. This CDR3 spans 14 amino acids. J gave up 4 bases and V 6 bases, and 7 bases lay outside the gene matches. In germline, CDR1 is MDHEN, CDR2 SYDVKM. The CDR3 DNA sequence: TGTGCCAGCAGCCCTGGACTAGCGAGATACGAGCAGTACTTC. This gives the protein CASSPGLARYEQYF.

This chain links TRBV5-1 with TRBJ1-4; the match to TRBD1 covers 7 bases. In germline, CDR1 is SGHRS, CDR2 YFSETQ. Unmatched junction bases numbered 7, after V lost 4 bases and J lost 4 bases. The CDR3 is 15 residues long. The CDR3: CASSGTGQNNEKLFF. CDR3 DNA: TGCGCCAGCAGCGGAACGGGACAGAATAATGAAAAACTGTTTTTT.

CDR3 region: CASSQPGGLMNTEAFF. The CDR3 nucleotides read TGCGCCAGCAGCCAACCGGGGGGGCTCATGAACACTGAAGCTTTCTTT. This chain links TRBV5-1 with TRBJ1-1; TRBD1 is a possible D gene (6 bases). V lost 4 bases to trimming and J lost 0 bases, with 16 bases between them. The CDR3 covers 16 residues. From germline, CDR1 is SGHRS and CDR2 YFSETQ.

The chain couples TRBV3-1 (or the pseudogene TRBV3-2) to TRBJ2-7; 9 nucleotides agree with TRBD1. The CDR3 is made up of 13 amino acids. CDR1 is LGHDT and CDR2 is YNNKEL in the germline V gene (reference sequence). V dropped 4 bases and J dropped 5; count of bases not matched to a gene: 3. The CDR3 protein is CASSRQGDDEQYF. The CDR3 DNA reads TGTGCCAGCAGCCGACAGGGGGATGACGAGCAGTACTTC.

The V call is TRBV21-1, the J call TRBJ1-1; whether TRBD1, the table's D call, matches the DNA was not checked. TRBV21-1 is a pseudogene. The CDR3 extends over 15 amino acids. CDR3 sequence: CANVNTGGCITEAFF. DNA for the CDR3: TGTGCCAACGTCAATACAGGGGGTTGTATCACTGAAGCTTTCTTT.

V gene TRBV4-1 combines with J gene TRBJ2-3; D is perhaps TRBD1 (6 bases). This CDR3 has 15 amino acids. Germline V gene lookup returns CDR1 MGHRA and CDR2 YSYEKL. Deletions cut 4 bases from V and 4 bases from J, with 15 bases between. CDR3 nucleotide sequence: TGCGCCAGCAGCCCCTACAGGGAATCGGCAGATACGCAGTATTTT. It codes for CASSPYRESADTQYF.

The chain is built from TRBV24-1 and TRBJ2-4, with D perhaps TRBD2 (5 bases). CDR3 length: 18 residues. V was pared by 3 bases and J by 0 bases, with 17 bases between. Germline V lookup: CDR1 KGHDR, CDR2 SFDVKD. CDR3 nucleotides: TGTGCCACCAGTGATCCTACTTCCCTGGGGAGAGCCAAAAACATTCAGTACTTC. Translating it yields CATSDPTSLGRAKNIQYF.

The CDR3 reads CASTIGTGTYEQYF. The CDR3, as DNA: TGCGCCAGCACCATCGGGACAGGGACCTACGAGCAGTACTTC. The V gene is TRBV5-1, the J gene TRBJ2-7, with 9 bases aligning to TRBD1. The CDR3 covers 14 residues. Germline V CDR1 and CDR2: SGHRS, YFSETQ. V lost 6 bases to trimming and J lost 2 bases; unmatched junction nucleotides: 6.

This clone came up once. This chain connects TRBV11-2 to TRBJ2-7; D might be TRBD1 (6 bases). The V gene's germline CDR1 is SGHAT and CDR2 FQNNGV. The CDR3 is 14 amino acids. Trimming stripped 3 bases from V and 4 bases from J, with 13 bases between. This CDR3 is CASSLGQGIYEQYF. CDR3 DNA: TGTGCCAGCAGCTTGGGCCAGGGGATTTACGAGCAGTACTTC.

The V and J genes are TRBV5-1 and TRBJ2-7; 10 bases are a match to TRBD2. This CDR3 region has 15 residues. The germline gives CDR1 SGHRS, CDR2 YFSETQ. J gave up 5 bases and V 0 bases, and 5 bases lay outside the gene matches. This CDR3 is CASSLVTSGNNEQYF. CDR3 sequence (DNA): TGCGCCAGCAGCTTGGTTACTAGCGGGAACAACGAGCAGTACTTC.

The chain has TRBV5-4 and TRBJ1-2; D perhaps matches TRBD1 (5 bases). The V and J ends lost 0 bases and 4 bases respectively, with 10 bases between them. CDR3 length equals 14 residues. From germline, CDR1 is SGHNT and CDR2 YYREEE (reference sequence). The CDR3 DNA reads TGTGCCAGCAGCTTGGAGGGGCTCGGCTATGGCTACACCTTC. This gives the protein CASSLEGLGYGYTF.

The rearrangement links TRBV29-1 to TRBJ2-1; D perhaps matches TRBD1 (6 bases). Germline-derived CDR1 and CDR2 are SQVTM and ANQGSEA. The CDR3 totals 13 residues. Trimming removed 4 bases from V and 4 bases from J, with 11 bases in between. CDR3 coding DNA: TGCAGCGTTGGCCGGGACACATACAATGAGCAGTTCTTC. Translating gives CSVGRDTYNEQFF.

This chain's CDR3 is CASSQEPGLGYNEQFF. Here the CDR3 DNA reads TGCGCCAGCAGCCAAGAACCGGGACTGGGGTACAATGAGCAGTTCTTC. This chain joins TRBV4-1 and TRBJ2-1; D may be TRBD2 (6 bases). This CDR3 is built from 16 residues. Trimming shortened V by 0 bases and J by 4 bases, and 13 bases separated the two germline ends. The V gene's germline CDR1 is MGHRA and CDR2 YSYEKL.